The 5 T cell receptor beta chains given below trace back to one sample, sequenced in a study of CD8 T cells in ankylosing spondylitis. TCRdb recomputed calls from the 5' RACE reads with MiXCR, one row per CDR3 protein. Altogether 230,000 or so distinct CDR3 sequences are present, more than 15% being singletons, with the ten largest covering about a third. The sequencing sample was made of blood, either unsorted or a sorted T cell fraction (not recorded which). These receptors were taken from a male donor with ankylosing spondylitis or in good health (not recorded which).

There are a few counts of this clonotype. V usage is TRBV7-6 and J usage is TRBJ2-1, with a tentative D call TRBD2 (5 bases). With 1 base removed from V and 11 bases from J, the gap between germline ends came to 12 bases. Germline lookup yields CDR1 SGHVS and CDR2 FNYEAQ. This CDR3 comprises 13 residues. CDR3 sequence: CASSLESEGKQFF. DNA of the CDR3: TGTGCCAGCAGCTTAGAGTCTGAGGGAAAGCAGTTCTTC.

Only a few counts were recorded for this clonotype. V gene TRBV5-1 combines with J gene TRBJ2-1; 9 positions agree with TRBD2. The CDR3 spans 17 residues. Germline CDR1 reads SGHRS; CDR2 reads YFSETQ. Germline trimming cut 5 bases from V and 6 bases from J; bases unmatched to any gene: 15. The CDR3 reads CASRIGMRGLAGNEQFF. CDR3 in DNA: TGCGCCAGCAGAATTGGGATGAGGGGACTAGCTGGCAATGAGCAGTTCTTC.

This rearrangement joins TRBV2 to TRBJ2-5; D might be TRBD2 (5 bases). There are 11 residues in the CDR3. Trimming pared 6 bases from V and 9 bases from J, leaving 11 bases between. Germline values: CDR1 SNHLY, CDR2 FYNNEI. CDR3 protein: CASRGDHAQYF. For the CDR3, the DNA is TGTGCCAGCAGGGGAGATCACGCCCAGTACTTC. Full variable domain (rest looked up from reference TRBV2 and TRBJ2-5): EPEVTQTPSHQVTQMGQEVILRCVPISNHLYFYWYRQILGQKVEFLVSFYNNEISEKSEIFDDQFSVERPDGSNFTLKIRSTKLEDSAMYFCASRGDHAQYFGPGTRLLVL.

This clonotype came up a few times. The chain joins TRBV29-1 to TRBJ2-3; a possible D gene is TRBD2 (6 bases). CDR1 is SQVTM and CDR2 is ANQGSEA in the germline V gene. V was shortened by 4 bases and J by 1 base, with 9 bases between the two germline ends. This CDR3 comprises 13 residues. The CDR3 DNA sequence: TGCAGCGTTGTGCGGGAACGCACAGATACGCAGTATTTT. Translating it yields CSVVRERTDTQYF.

This clonotype was seen a few times. DNA of the CDR3: TGTGCCAGCAGTCCTATAACCGGCCCTCAGGACGAGCAGTACTTC. Its protein product is CASSPITGPQDEQYF. The V call is TRBV27, the J call TRBJ2-7, with D hard to call. Trimming cost V 5 bases and J 5 bases, with 19 bases left between them. The germline CDR1 and CDR2 sequences are MNHEY and SMNVEV (reference sequence). This CDR3 is built from 15 residues.